What follows describes a single TCR beta chain. This entry is derived from a study of control samples from healthy donors and cancer patients. TCRdb's copy holds only in-frame clones and misses some; the assay was immunoSEQ multiplex PCR. Among fewer than 60,000 clones listed, around 87% were seen once. The CDR3 consists of 17 residues. CDR1 is GTSNPN, CDR2 SVGIG, per germline (reference sequence). V lost 3 bases to trimming and J lost 0 bases; unmatched junction nucleotides: 9. This rearrangement joins TRBV30 to TRBJ2-1; 9 nucleotides align to TRBD1. Material for sequencing was PBMCs. This clonotype was obtained from a woman in her sixties or seventies with lung cancer. The DNA of the CDR3 is TGTGCCTGGAGAGGGACAGGGTCCTTTAGCTCCTACAATGAGCAGTTCTTC. Its translation is CAWRGTGSFSSYNEQFF.